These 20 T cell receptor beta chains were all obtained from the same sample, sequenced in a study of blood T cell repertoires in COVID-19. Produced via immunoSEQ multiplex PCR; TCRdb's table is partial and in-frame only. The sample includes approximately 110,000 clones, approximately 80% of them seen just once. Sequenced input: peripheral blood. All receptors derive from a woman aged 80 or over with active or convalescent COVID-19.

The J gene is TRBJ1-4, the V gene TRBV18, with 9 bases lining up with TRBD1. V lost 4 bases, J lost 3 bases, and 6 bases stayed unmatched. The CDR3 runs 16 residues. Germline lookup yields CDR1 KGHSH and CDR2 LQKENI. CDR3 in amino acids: CASSQGTGLSNEKLFF. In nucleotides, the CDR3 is TGTGCCAGCTCACAGGGGACAGGGCTGTCTAATGAAAAACTGTTTTTT.

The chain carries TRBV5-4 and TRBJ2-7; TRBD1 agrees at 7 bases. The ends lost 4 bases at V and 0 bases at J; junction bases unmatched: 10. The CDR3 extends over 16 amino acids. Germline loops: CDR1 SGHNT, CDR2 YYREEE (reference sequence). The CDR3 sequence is CASSLPMGQSSYEQYF. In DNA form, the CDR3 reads TGTGCCAGCAGCCTCCCTATGGGACAGAGCTCCTACGAGCAGTACTTC.

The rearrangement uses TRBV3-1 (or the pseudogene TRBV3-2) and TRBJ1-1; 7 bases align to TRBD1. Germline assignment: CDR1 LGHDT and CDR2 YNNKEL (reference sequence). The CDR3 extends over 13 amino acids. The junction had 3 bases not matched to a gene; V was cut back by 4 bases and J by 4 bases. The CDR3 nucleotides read TGTGCCAGCAGCCCCCACAGGGGCACTGAAGCTTTCTTT. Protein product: CASSPHRGTEAFF.

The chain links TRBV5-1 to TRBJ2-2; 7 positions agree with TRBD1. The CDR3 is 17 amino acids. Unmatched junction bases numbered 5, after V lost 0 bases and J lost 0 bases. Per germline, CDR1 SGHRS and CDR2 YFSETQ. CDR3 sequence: CASSLGFRGSNTGELFF. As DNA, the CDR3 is TGCGCCAGCAGCTTGGGCTTCAGGGGGTCGAACACCGGGGAGCTGTTTTTT. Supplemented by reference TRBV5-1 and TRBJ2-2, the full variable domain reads KAGVTQTPRYLIKTRGQQVTLSCSPISGHRSVSWYQQTPGQGLQFLFEYFSETQRNKGNFPGRFSGRQFSNSRSEMNVSTLELGDSALYLCASSLGFRGSNTGELFFGEGSRLTVL.

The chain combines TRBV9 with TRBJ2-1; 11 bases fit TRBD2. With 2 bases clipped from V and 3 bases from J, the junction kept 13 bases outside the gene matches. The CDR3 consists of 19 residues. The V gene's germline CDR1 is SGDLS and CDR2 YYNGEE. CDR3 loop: CASSVFVQNSGRVYNEQFF. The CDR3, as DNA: TGTGCCAGCAGCGTGTTCGTACAAAATAGCGGGAGGGTCTACAATGAGCAGTTCTTC.

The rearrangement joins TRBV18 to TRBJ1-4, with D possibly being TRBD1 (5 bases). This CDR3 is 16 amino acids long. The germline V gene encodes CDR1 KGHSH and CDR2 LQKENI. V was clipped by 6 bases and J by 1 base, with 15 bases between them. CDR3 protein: CASSPRRGGTNEKLFF. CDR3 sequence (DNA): TGTGCCAGCTCCCCTCGGAGGGGAGGAACTAATGAAAAACTGTTTTTT.

CDR3 loop: CASSLGNSGRGSYEQYF. DNA of the CDR3: TGTGCCAGCAGCTTAGGAAATAGCGGGAGGGGTTCCTACGAGCAGTACTTC. The chain couples TRBV11-2 to TRBJ2-7; TRBD2 aligns across 11 bases. V was pared by 1 base and J by 1 base, with 6 bases of the junction left unmatched. Germline values: CDR1 SGHAT, CDR2 FQNNGV. The CDR3 is 17 amino acids.

The CDR3 DNA is TGTGCCAGCAGCTTGGGAACAGGGACCTACGAGCAGTACTTC. As protein: CASSLGTGTYEQYF. The chain has TRBV5-4 and TRBJ2-7; D might be TRBD1 (6 bases). Germline V CDR1 and CDR2: SGHNT, YYREEE (reference sequence). The CDR3 sequence is 14 residues long. V lost 0 bases, J lost 2 bases, and 9 bases lay in between.

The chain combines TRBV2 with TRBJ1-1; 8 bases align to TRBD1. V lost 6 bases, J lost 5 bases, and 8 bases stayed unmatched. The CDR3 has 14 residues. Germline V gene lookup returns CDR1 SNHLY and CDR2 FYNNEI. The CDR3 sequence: CASSGTGAGTEAFF. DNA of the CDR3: TGTGCCAGCAGCGGGACAGGAGCCGGTACTGAAGCTTTCTTT.

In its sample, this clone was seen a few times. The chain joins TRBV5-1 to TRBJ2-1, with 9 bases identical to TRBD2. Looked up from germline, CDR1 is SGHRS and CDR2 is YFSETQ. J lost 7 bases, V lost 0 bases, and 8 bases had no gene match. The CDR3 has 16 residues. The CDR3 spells CASSLGRRLAENEQFF. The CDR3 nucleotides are TGCGCCAGCAGCTTGGGACGGAGACTAGCGGAAAATGAGCAGTTCTTC.

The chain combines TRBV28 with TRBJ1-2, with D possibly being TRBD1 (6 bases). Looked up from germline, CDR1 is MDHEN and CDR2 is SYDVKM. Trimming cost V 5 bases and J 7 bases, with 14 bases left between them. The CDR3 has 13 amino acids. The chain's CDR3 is CASSGQPYVGYTF. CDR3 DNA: TGTGCCAGCAGTGGACAGCCCTATGTTGGCTACACCTTC.

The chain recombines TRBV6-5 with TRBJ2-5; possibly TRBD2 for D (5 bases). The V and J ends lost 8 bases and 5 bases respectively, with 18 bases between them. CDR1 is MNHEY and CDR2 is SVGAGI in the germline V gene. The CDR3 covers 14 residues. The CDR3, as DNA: TGTGCCAGCCGAAAAAATAGCGTTAGGGAGACCCAGTACTTC. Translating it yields CASRKNSVRETQYF.

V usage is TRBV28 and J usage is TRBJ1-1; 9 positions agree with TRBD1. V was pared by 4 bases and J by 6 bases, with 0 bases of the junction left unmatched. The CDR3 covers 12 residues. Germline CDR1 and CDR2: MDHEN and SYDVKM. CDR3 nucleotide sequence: TGTGCCAGCAGTTACAGGGGGCCTGAAGCTTTCTTT. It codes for CASSYRGPEAFF.

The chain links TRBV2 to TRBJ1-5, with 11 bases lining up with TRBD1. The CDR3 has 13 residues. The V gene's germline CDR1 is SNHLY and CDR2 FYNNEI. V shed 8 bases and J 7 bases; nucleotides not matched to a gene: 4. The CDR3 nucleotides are TGTGCCAGCGGACAGGGGGCACGACAGCCCCAGCATTTT. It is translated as CASGQGARQPQHF.

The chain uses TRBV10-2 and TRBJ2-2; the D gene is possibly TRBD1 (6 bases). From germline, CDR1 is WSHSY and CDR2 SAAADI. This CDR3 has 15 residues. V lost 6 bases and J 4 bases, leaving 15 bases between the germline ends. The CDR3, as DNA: TGCGCCAGCAGCGCGACAGGACACTCCACCGGGGAGCTGTTTTTT. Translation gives CASSATGHSTGELFF.

The CDR3 region is CASFGTRDVNEQFF. The CDR3 DNA reads TGTGCCAGCTTCGGGACTAGGGACGTTAATGAGCAGTTCTTC. The chain recombines TRBV7-9 with TRBJ2-1; 8 bases map to TRBD2. The CDR3 loop spans 14 amino acids. Germline trimming cut 8 bases from V and 7 bases from J; bases unmatched to any gene: 10. Looked up from germline, CDR1 is SEHNR and CDR2 is FQNEAQ (reference sequence).

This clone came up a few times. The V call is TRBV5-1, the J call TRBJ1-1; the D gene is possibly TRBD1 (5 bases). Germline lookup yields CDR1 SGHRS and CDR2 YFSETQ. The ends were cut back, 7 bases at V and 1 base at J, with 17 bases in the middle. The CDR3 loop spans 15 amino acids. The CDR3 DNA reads TGCGCCAGCGGCCCGGGGGGGTTAGAGAACACTGAAGCTTTCTTT. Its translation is CASGPGGLENTEAFF.

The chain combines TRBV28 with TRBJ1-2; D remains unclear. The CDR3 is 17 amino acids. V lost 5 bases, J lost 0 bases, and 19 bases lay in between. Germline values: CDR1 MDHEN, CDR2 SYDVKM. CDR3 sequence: CASSPGGRSRANYGYTF. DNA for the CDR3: TGTGCCAGCAGTCCCGGAGGACGGAGCCGAGCTAACTATGGCTACACCTTC.

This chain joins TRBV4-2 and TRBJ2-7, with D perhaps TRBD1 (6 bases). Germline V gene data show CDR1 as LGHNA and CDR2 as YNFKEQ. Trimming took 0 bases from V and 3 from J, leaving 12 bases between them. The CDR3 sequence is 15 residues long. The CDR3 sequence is CASSQDSQGFYEQYF. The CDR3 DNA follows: TGTGCCAGCAGCCAAGATAGCCAGGGGTTCTACGAGCAGTACTTC.

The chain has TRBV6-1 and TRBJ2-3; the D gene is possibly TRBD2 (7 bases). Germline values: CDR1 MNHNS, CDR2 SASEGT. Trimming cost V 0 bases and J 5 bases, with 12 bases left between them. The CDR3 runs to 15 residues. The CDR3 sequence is CASSEAGGGLDTQYF. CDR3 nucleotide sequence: TGTGCCAGCAGTGAAGCGGGGGGGGGCCTAGATACGCAGTATTTT.